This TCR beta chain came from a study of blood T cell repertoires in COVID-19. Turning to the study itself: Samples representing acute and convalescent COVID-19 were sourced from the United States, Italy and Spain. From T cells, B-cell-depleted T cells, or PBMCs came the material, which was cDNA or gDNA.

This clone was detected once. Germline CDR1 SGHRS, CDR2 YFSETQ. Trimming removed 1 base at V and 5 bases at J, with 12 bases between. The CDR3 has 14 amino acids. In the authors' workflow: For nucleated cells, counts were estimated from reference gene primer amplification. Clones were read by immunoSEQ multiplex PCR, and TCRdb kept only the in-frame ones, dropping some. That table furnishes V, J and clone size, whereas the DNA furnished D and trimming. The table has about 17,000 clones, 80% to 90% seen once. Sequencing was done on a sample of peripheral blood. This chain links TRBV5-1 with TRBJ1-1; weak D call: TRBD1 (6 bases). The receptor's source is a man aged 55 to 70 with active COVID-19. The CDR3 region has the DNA TGCGCCAGCAGCTTGATAGAGGACAGAACTGAAGCTTTCTTT. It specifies CASSLIEDRTEAFF.